One and the same sample provided the 21 T cell receptor beta chains below, sequenced in a study of memory CD4+ T cells and cytomegalovirus serostatus. The sort gate was single viable CD3+CD4+CD8-CD45RO+ cells for memory CD4+ T cells. This table comes from immunoSEQ multiplex PCR, and its TCRdb copy is limited to in-frame clones, with some not included. The sample records tens of thousands of clones, about 78% being singletons. The specimen was memory CD4+ T cells from blood. The receptors derive from an adult in good health and CMV-seropositive.

CDR3 amino acids: CASSPQVVTEAFF. CDR3 sequence (DNA): TGTGCCAGCAGTCCGCAAGTGGTTACTGAAGCTTTCTTT. The rearrangement uses TRBV6-1 and TRBJ1-1; D not certain. This CDR3 region has 13 residues. Germline CDR1 is MNHNS and CDR2 is SASEGT. Trimming cost V 5 bases and J 5 bases, with 12 bases left between them.

J is TRBJ2-7 and V is TRBV18; 12 bases line up with TRBD2. The CDR3 spans 16 residues. Unmatched junction bases numbered 8, after V lost 3 bases and J lost 5 bases. Germline V lookup: CDR1 KGHSH, CDR2 LQKENI. CDR3 bases: TGTGCCAGCTCACCGGAGCTAGCGGGGGGGCTTAACGAGCAGTACTTC. Translating gives CASSPELAGGLNEQYF.

The genes are TRBV11-3 and TRBJ2-2; D remains ambiguous. The V gene lost 5 bases and the J gene lost 6 bases, with 10 bases spanning the gap. The germline V gene encodes CDR1 SGHNT and CDR2 YENEEA. CDR3 length: 13 amino acids. The CDR3 DNA reads as TGTGCCAGCAGCGAAGGTCCTGCCGGGGAGCTGTTTTTT. Translated, it gives CASSEGPAGELFF.

The J gene is TRBJ1-1, the V gene TRBV29-1, with 8 bases that match TRBD1. Germline CDR1 SQVTM, CDR2 ANQGSEA. This CDR3 region has 13 residues. The J segment lost 5 bases and the V segment lost 4 bases, leaving 6 bases of the junction unmatched. This CDR3 reads CSVGLTGGTEAFF. CDR3 in DNA: TGCAGCGTTGGCCTAACAGGGGGAACTGAAGCTTTCTTT. Full variable domain (rest looked up from reference TRBV29-1 and TRBJ1-1): SAVISQKPSRDICQRGTSLTIQCQVDSQVTMMFWYRQQPGQSLTLIATANQGSEATYESGFVIDKFPISRPNLTFSTLTVSNMSPEDSSIYLCSVGLTGGTEAFFGQGTRLTVV.

The rearrangement joins TRBV2 to TRBJ1-4, with D hard to call. The V gene's germline CDR1 is SNHLY and CDR2 FYNNEI. The CDR3 loop spans 13 amino acids. Trimming removed 10 bases from V and 7 bases from J, with 16 bases in between. The CDR3 sequence: CATRVTRFEKLFF. In DNA, the CDR3 is TGTGCCACCCGGGTGACAAGGTTTGAAAAACTGTTTTTT.

The rearrangement joins TRBV19 to TRBJ2-1; 9 nucleotides agree with TRBD2. Germline V gene data show CDR1 as LNHDA and CDR2 as SQIVND (reference sequence). V lost 6 bases to trimming and J lost 7 bases; unmatched junction nucleotides: 10. The CDR3 extends over 15 amino acids. The CDR3: CASRDLAGQLNEQFF. Here the CDR3 DNA reads TGTGCCAGTAGGGACCTAGCGGGGCAGCTGAATGAGCAGTTCTTC.

The rearrangement uses TRBV7-9 and TRBJ2-5; D gene uncertain. V was trimmed by 4 bases and J by 0 bases, leaving 3 bases between them. Germline CDR1 is SEHNR and CDR2 is FQNEAQ (reference sequence). CDR3 length: 12 residues. CDR3 region: CASSSYQETQYF. CDR3 bases: TGTGCCAGCAGCTCCTACCAAGAGACCCAGTACTTC.

This clone was counted only a few times. The chain is built from TRBV5-5 and TRBJ1-2; tentatively, D is TRBD1 (6 bases). V dropped 2 bases and J dropped 2 bases, with 7 bases sitting between them. The germline V gene has CDR1 SGHKS and CDR2 YYEKEE (reference sequence). The CDR3 has 13 residues. This CDR3 reads CASSFGQNYGYTF. The CDR3 nucleotides are TGTGCCAGCAGCTTCGGACAGAACTATGGCTACACCTTC.

The rearrangement uses TRBV7-2 and TRBJ2-5; 9 positions match TRBD2. This CDR3 spans 16 amino acids. J lost 5 bases, V lost 3 bases, and 10 bases had no gene match. The germline V gene encodes CDR1 SGHTA and CDR2 FQGNSA. CDR3 sequence: CASSFASGGLLETQYF. CDR3 sequence (DNA): TGTGCCAGCAGCTTCGCAAGCGGGGGGCTCCTGGAGACCCAGTACTTC. Combining the CDR3 with reference TRBV7-2 and TRBJ2-5 gives the whole variable domain GAGVSQSPSNKVTEKGKDVELRCDPISGHTALYWYRQSLGQGLEFLIYFQGNSAPDKSGLPSDRFSAERTGGSVSTLTIQRTQQEDSAVYLCASSFASGGLLETQYFGPGTRLLVL.

The chain carries TRBV7-9 and TRBJ2-1; 10 nucleotides match TRBD2. Per germline, CDR1 SEHNR and CDR2 FQNEAQ (reference sequence). J gave up 0 bases and V 5 bases, and 10 bases lay outside the gene matches. The CDR3 consists of 18 residues. CDR3 region: CASSPKTRLAGSYNEQFF. The CDR3 DNA reads as TGTGCCAGCAGCCCAAAAACCAGACTAGCGGGCTCCTACAATGAGCAGTTCTTC.

The CDR3 region has the DNA TGTGCCAGCAGCTGGATAGCGGGAGGACTTCAAGAGACCCAGTACTTC. The encoded protein is CASSWIAGGLQETQYF. The chain links TRBV7-9 to TRBJ2-5; 10 nucleotides line up with TRBD2. This CDR3 contains 16 residues. Germline trimming cut 4 bases from V and 2 bases from J; bases unmatched to any gene: 7. Germline CDR1 is SEHNR and CDR2 is FQNEAQ (reference sequence). Full variable domain (remainder filled in from reference TRBV7-9 and TRBJ2-5): DTGVSQNPRHKITKRGQNVTFRCDPISEHNRLYWYRQTLGQGPEFLTYFQNEAQLEKSRLLSDRFSAERPKGSFSTLEIQRTEQGDSAMYLCASSWIAGGLQETQYFGPGTRLLVL.

The chain combines TRBV6-5 with TRBJ2-1, with 7 bases aligning to TRBD2. From germline, CDR1 is MNHEY and CDR2 SVGAGI. After removal of 6 bases from V and 14 bases from J, the junction contained 7 bases not matched to a gene. CDR3 length equals 11 residues. CDR3 protein: CASSSEREKFF. In nucleotides, the CDR3 is TGTGCCAGCAGCTCCGAGCGGGAAAAGTTCTTC.

The CDR3 is CASSLVLGDGYTF. The CDR3 bases are TGTGCCAGCAGCTTGGTACTGGGAGATGGCTACACCTTC. This chain joins TRBV5-6 and TRBJ1-2; D is ambiguous. V shed 0 bases and J shed 6 bases, with 9 bases lying between them. The CDR3 has 13 amino acids. CDR1 SGHDT and CDR2 YYEEEE come from the germline V gene. Full variable domain (outside the CDR3, taken from reference TRBV5-6 and TRBJ1-2): DAGVTQSPTHLIKTRGQQVTLRCSPKSGHDTVSWYQQALGQGPQFIFQYYEEEERQRGNFPDRFSGHQFPNYSSELNVNALLLGDSALYLCASSLVLGDGYTFGSGTRLTVV.

The chain links TRBV7-3 to TRBJ1-1; D remains ambiguous. CDR3 length: 13 amino acids. V shed 3 bases and J shed 1 base, with 6 bases lying between them. Germline V gene data show CDR1 as SGHTA and CDR2 as FQGTGA. The CDR3 nucleotides read TGTGCCAGCAGCTTGGAGGAGAACACTGAAGCTTTCTTT. It is translated as CASSLEENTEAFF.

The gene calls are TRBV27 and TRBJ1-2; D unclear. V dropped 1 base and J dropped 8 bases, with 11 bases sitting between them. The V gene's germline CDR1 is MNHEY and CDR2 SMNVEV (reference sequence). The CDR3 is 13 residues long. CDR3 region: CASSLYSHGGYTF. The CDR3 region has the DNA TGTGCCAGCAGTTTATATAGTCACGGAGGCTACACCTTC.

This chain joins TRBV5-6 and TRBJ2-2; D uncertain. Germline CDR1 and CDR2: SGHDT and YYEEEE. There are 12 residues in the CDR3. Trimming stripped 3 bases from V and 7 bases from J, with 7 bases between. CDR3 residues: CASSSPHGELFF. Written as DNA, the CDR3 is TGTGCCAGCAGCTCTCCACACGGGGAGCTGTTTTTT.

This clone occurred a few times. The chain couples TRBV21-1 to TRBJ2-1; the table's D call of TRBD1 was not tested on the DNA. TRBV21-1 is deemed a pseudogene. The CDR3 has 15 amino acids. CDR3 bases: TGTGCCAGCAGTAAGGGACAGGGGGTGAAGAATGAGCAGTTCTTC. This encodes CASSKGQGVKNEQFF.

V gene TRBV6-1 combines with J gene TRBJ2-3, with D hard to call. Germline CDR1 and CDR2: MNHNS and SASEGT. Trimming pared 5 bases from V and 6 bases from J, leaving 9 bases between. The CDR3 has 12 amino acids. The CDR3 region is CASSFQGDTQYF. The DNA for the CDR3 is TGTGCCAGCAGTTTCCAAGGGGATACGCAGTATTTT.

Points on this clone: As the CDR3 is not closed by the conserved phenylalanine or tryptophan, this likely results from a read error. The limits of the CDR3 on the DNA are not certain, so only TCRdb's listed CDR3 is given. CDR3 amino acids: CAIIVGRT. This chain links TRBV10-3 with TRBJ1-5. From germline, CDR1 is ENHRY and CDR2 SYGVKD. The CDR3 spans 8 residues, counting both ends.

The rearrangement joins TRBV11-2 to TRBJ1-2; D is unclear. The CDR3 covers 13 residues. CDR1 and CDR2 from the germline V gene are SGHAT and FQNNGV. V lost 4 bases and J lost 1, with 7 bases in between. In DNA, the CDR3 is TGTGCCAGCAGCTCGAGTGGTAACTATGGCTACACCTTC. This translates into CASSSSGNYGYTF. Looking up the rest from reference TRBV11-2 and TRBJ1-2 gives the full variable domain: EAGVAQSPRYKIIEKRQSVAFWCNPISGHATLYWYQQILGQGPKLLIQFQNNGVVDDSQLPKDRFSAERLKGVDSTLKIQPAKLEDSAVYLCASSSSGNYGYTFGSGTRLTVV.

The chain couples TRBV11-2 to TRBJ2-7; 9 bases agree with TRBD2. V trimming: 1 base; J trimming: 6 bases; junction bases outside the gene matches: 7. This CDR3 spans 15 amino acids. The germline CDR1 and CDR2 sequences are SGHAT and FQNNGV. CDR3 DNA sequence: TGTGCCAGCAGCTTAGCATTAGCGGGAGTTGGCGAGCAGTACTTC. Translation gives CASSLALAGVGEQYF.